This T cell receptor beta chain was recorded in a study of cytomegalovirus exposure and HLA in healthy donors. Worth noting for this clone: The antigen is unknown.

Study-wide findings and caveats: Some V segments could not be told apart, so they were left out, TRBV6-2 and TRBV6-3 among them.

With 60 Vbeta and 13 Jbeta primers, the PCR was carried out. Sequencing was performed with immunoSEQ multiplex PCR; in TCRdb, only in-frame clones are kept and a portion is missing. Recorded for this sample: approximately 93,000 clones. Trimming stripped 2 bases from V and 11 bases from J, with 12 bases between. CDR3 length equals 11 residues. Germline V gene data show CDR1 as GTSNPN and CDR2 as SVGIG (reference sequence). Sequenced material: PBMCs. The chain has TRBV30 and TRBJ2-5; perhaps TRBD2 as D (5 bases). This receptor was obtained from a young woman in good health and CMV-seronegative. The DNA for the CDR3 is TGTGCCTGGAGTCGAATGGAGGAGCAGTACTTC. Its protein is CAWSRMEEQYF.